These 8 T cell receptor beta chains were all obtained from the same sample, sequenced in a study of T cell responses to AZD1222 COVID-19 vaccine. The protocol was immunoSEQ multiplex PCR, while the TCRdb copy is restricted to in-frame clones and leaves out a portion. The sample yields just under 90,000 clones, just over 85% seen once. This specimen was peripheral blood, taken on day 0 of MenACWY control vaccination. These receptors were obtained from an adult in good health.

The chain joins TRBV30 to TRBJ1-1, with D possibly being TRBD1 (6 bases). Trimming took 5 bases from V and 0 from J, leaving 7 bases between them. The CDR3 totals 12 residues. The germline V gene encodes CDR1 GTSNPN and CDR2 SVGIG (reference sequence). The CDR3 sequence: CAWGQMNTEAFF. The DNA of the CDR3 is TGTGCCTGGGGACAGATGAACACTGAAGCTTTCTTT.

The rearrangement joins TRBV5-6 to TRBJ1-5; 7 nucleotides match TRBD1. Germline-derived CDR1 and CDR2 are SGHDT and YYEEEE. V shed 4 bases, J shed 5 bases, and the junction held 3 bases outside the gene matches. CDR3 length: 13 residues. Written as DNA, the CDR3 is TGTGCCAGCAGCCAGACAGGGTATCAGCCCCAGCATTTT. Amino acid sequence: CASSQTGYQPQHF.

The chain combines TRBV5-4 with TRBJ2-7, with 7 bases matching TRBD1. The germline V gene has CDR1 SGHNT and CDR2 YYREEE (reference sequence). Trimming removed 4 bases from V and 7 bases from J; junction bases left unmatched: 5. This CDR3 contains 12 residues. CDR3 DNA sequence: TGTGCCAGCAGCCGGAACAGGGGAGAGCAGTACTTC. This translates into CASSRNRGEQYF. The full variable domain, rest sourced from reference TRBV5-4 and TRBJ2-7, is ETGVTQSPTHLIKTRGQQVTLRCSSQSGHNTVSWYQQALGQGPQFIFQYYREEENGRGNFPPRFSGLQFPNYSSELNVNALELDDSALYLCASSRNRGEQYFGPGTRLTVT.

This clone turned up a few times. The chain carries TRBV6-6 and TRBJ1-5; D ambiguous. V gave up 5 bases and J gave up 0 bases, with 14 bases separating them. CDR1 is MNHNY, CDR2 SVGAGI, per germline (reference sequence). This CDR3 comprises 16 residues. In nucleotides, the CDR3 is TGTGCCAGCAGTCGAAGTACGGGATATAGCAATCAGCCCCAGCATTTT. Translated, it gives CASSRSTGYSNQPQHF.

Here the CDR3 reads CASSEQNYGYTF. The DNA of the CDR3 is TGTGCCAGCAGTGAACAGAACTATGGCTACACCTTC. This rearrangement joins TRBV6-1 to TRBJ1-2, with D uncertain. Trimming left V 2 bases short and J 2 bases short, with 3 bases between. The CDR3 extends over 12 amino acids. Germline loops: CDR1 MNHNS, CDR2 SASEGT.

V and J are TRBV6-5 and TRBJ1-1; a weak D match, TRBD1 (6 bases). The CDR3 loop spans 13 amino acids. V dropped 7 bases and J dropped 7 bases, with 16 bases sitting between them. Looked up from germline, CDR1 is MNHEY and CDR2 is SVGAGI. The CDR3 nucleotides read TGTGCCAGCAAACAGGGTTGGAGGGGTGAAGCTTTCTTT. This gives the protein CASKQGWRGEAFF.

The rearrangement joins TRBV4-1 to TRBJ2-7, with a weak D call TRBD1 (5 bases). CDR1 is MGHRA and CDR2 is YSYEKL in the germline V gene. The CDR3 has 14 amino acids. V was pared by 0 bases and J by 6 bases, with 12 bases between. For the CDR3, the DNA is TGCGCCAGCAGCCAAGAACAGGTTGGAGCCGAGCAGTACTTC. Its translation: CASSQEQVGAEQYF.

The rearrangement joins TRBV24-1 to TRBJ1-1, with TRBD1 identical over 8 bases. Germline-derived CDR1 and CDR2 are KGHDR and SFDVKD. Germline trimming cut 4 bases from V and 10 bases from J; bases unmatched to any gene: 10. CDR3 length: 14 residues. The chain's CDR3 is CATSDPWTGRGAFF. Written as DNA, the CDR3 is TGTGCCACCAGTGACCCCTGGACAGGGCGAGGAGCTTTCTTT.